In its sample, the clone carrying this TCR beta chain was seen many times. Its antigen is still unknown. The CDR3 regions of TCR beta were amplified from RNA transcripts. Researchers ran a first-round RT-PCR on the TCR CDR3 using the HTBI primer set. TCRdb reprocessed the multiplex PCR reads with MiXCR, giving one entry per CDR3 protein. Of fewer than 350,000 distinct CDR3 sequences in the sample, 13% to 15% were seen once. Per germline, CDR1 MNHEY and CDR2 SVGAGI. The CDR3 covers 16 residues. Trimming pared 0 bases from V and 6 bases from J, leaving 15 bases between. Diagnostic decisions used clinical symptoms, serum thyroxine and TRAb, thyroid ultrasound and orbital computed tomography. The entry originates in a study of T cells in Graves' hyperthyroidism and ophthalmopathy. Study-wide context: Peripheral blood was collected at initial diagnosis, before any treatment.

Whole-study findings and limits: Blood also carried most thyroid clonotypes expanded above 0.001.

The genes are TRBV6-5 and TRBJ2-1; D may match TRBD1 or TRBD2 (5 bases each). The sequence was collected from a woman between 45 and 60 years old with Graves' hyperthyroidism that later progressed to Graves' ophthalmopathy. Sequenced input: blood. CDR3 sequence reads: CASSYSPRGASNEQFF. CDR3 DNA: TGTGCCAGCAGTTACTCCCCTCGGGGCGCGAGCAATGAGCAGTTCTTC.